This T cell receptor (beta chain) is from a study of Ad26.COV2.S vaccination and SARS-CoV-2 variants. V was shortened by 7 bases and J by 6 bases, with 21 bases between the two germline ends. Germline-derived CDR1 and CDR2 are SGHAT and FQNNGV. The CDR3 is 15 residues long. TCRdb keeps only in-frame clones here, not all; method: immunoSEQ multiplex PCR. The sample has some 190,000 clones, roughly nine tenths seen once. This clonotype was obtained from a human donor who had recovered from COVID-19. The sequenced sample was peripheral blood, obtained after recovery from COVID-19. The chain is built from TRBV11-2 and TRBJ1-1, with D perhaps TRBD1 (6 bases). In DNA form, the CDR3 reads TGTGCCAGCACCTCGGGGGCGCCCTATAGAGCTGAAGCTTTCTTT. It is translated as CASTSGAPYRAEAFF.